These 18 T cell receptor beta chains share one sample of origin, sequenced in a study of blood T cells in healthy people across ages. Primers used in a second PCR of roughly 6 to 11 cycles were a sample-barcoded 5' primer and a J-beta primer mix. TCRdb re-called the 5' RACE reads with MiXCR, one entry per CDR3 protein. This sample has about a million distinct CDR3 sequences; around 49% occur once, and the top ten carry roughly 13%. Sequenced sample: blood. The receptors shown here come from a man aged 25 to 45 in good health.

This clonotype occurred a few times. The genes are TRBV20-1 and TRBJ2-1; D uncertain. Germline V gives CDR1 DFQATT, CDR2 SNEGSKA (reference sequence). The CDR3 runs to 13 residues. V lost 2 bases and J lost 0, with 5 bases in between. CDR3 loop: CSARMSSYNEQFF. Written as DNA, the CDR3 is TGCAGTGCTAGAATGAGCTCCTACAATGAGCAGTTCTTC.

CDR3 in amino acids: CSASSSGGAETQYF. CDR3 DNA sequence: TGCAGTGCTAGTTCTAGCGGGGGAGCAGAGACCCAGTACTTC. The chain is built from TRBV20-1 and TRBJ2-5, with 10 bases aligning to TRBD2. J lost 4 bases, V lost 3 bases, and 5 bases had no gene match. This CDR3 region has 14 residues. CDR1 and CDR2 (germline): DFQATT, SNEGSKA (reference sequence).

This rearrangement joins TRBV4-2 to TRBJ2-3, with 9 positions matching TRBD2. V dropped 0 bases and J dropped 1; count of bases not matched to a gene: 2. CDR3 length: 16 amino acids. Germline lookup yields CDR1 LGHNA and CDR2 YNFKEQ. The CDR3 region has the DNA TGTGCCAGCAGCCAAGACGAGCGGGGGGGCACAGATACGCAGTATTTT. Translated: CASSQDERGGTDTQYF.

The rearrangement joins TRBV29-1 to TRBJ2-7; the D is unclear. The germline V gene encodes CDR1 SQVTM and CDR2 ANQGSEA. V was cut by 4 bases and J by 3 bases, with 10 bases left in between. CDR3 length: 12 residues. CDR3 sequence (DNA): TGCAGCGTTGTTCGTTCGGGCTACGAGCAGTACTTC. Protein sequence: CSVVRSGYEQYF.

This clonotype has a handful of counts. The J gene is TRBJ2-7, the V gene TRBV5-1, with TRBD2 identical over 8 bases. CDR3 length: 16 amino acids. The junction had 10 bases not matched to a gene; V was cut back by 3 bases and J by 2 bases. In germline, CDR1 is SGHRS, CDR2 YFSETQ. The CDR3 protein is CASSSSAGVGPYEQYF. The CDR3 DNA reads as TGCGCCAGCAGCTCCTCAGCGGGAGTTGGACCCTACGAGCAGTACTTC.

The chain joins TRBV6-2 or TRBV6-3 to TRBJ2-7, with D perhaps matching TRBD2 (6 bases). Germline lookup yields CDR1 MNHEY and CDR2 SVGEGT. This CDR3 is 14 amino acids long. The V end was cut by 7 bases, the J end by 2 bases, with 15 bases between. The CDR3 loop is CASTQGLPTYEQYF. CDR3 nucleotide sequence: TGTGCCAGCACGCAGGGACTTCCAACCTACGAGCAGTACTTC.

This sequence joins TRBV4-1 and TRBJ2-1, with a tentative D call TRBD1 (6 bases). Germline V gene lookup returns CDR1 MGHRA and CDR2 YSYEKL. The CDR3 runs 14 residues. V lost 0 bases, J lost 9 bases, and 12 bases lay in between. The DNA for the CDR3 is TGCGCCAGCAGCCAAGAGACAGGCTGGGGTGAGCAGTTCTTC. Its translation is CASSQETGWGEQFF.

The sample holds one count of this clonotype. One junction end disagrees with the germline gene, perhaps due to a read error. The chain employs TRBV29-1 and TRBJ1-1, with no clear D. Germline CDR1 reads SQVTM; CDR2 reads ANQGSEA. The CDR3 is made up of 9 amino acids. The CDR3 DNA sequence: TGCAGCGCCGACACCGAAGCTTTCTTT. Translation: CSADTEAFF.

This clonotype has just a few counts. The chain combines TRBV10-3 with TRBJ1-2; 9 bases line up with TRBD1. The CDR3 sequence is 14 residues long. Germline lookup yields CDR1 ENHRY and CDR2 SYGVKD. Trimming cost V 6 bases and J 5 bases; bases outside gene matches: 7. This chain's CDR3 is CAISGTGSGYGYTF. Written as DNA, the CDR3 is TGTGCCATCAGCGGGACAGGGAGTGGGTATGGCTACACCTTC.

The rearrangement uses TRBV4-1 and TRBJ2-5; unclear D gene. Germline lookup yields CDR1 MGHRA and CDR2 YSYEKL. There are 14 residues in the CDR3. V lost 0 bases to trimming and J lost 9 bases, with 14 bases between them. CDR3 DNA sequence: TGCGCCAGCAGCCAAGACGGCTCCCTTGAGGCCCAGTACTTC. Protein sequence: CASSQDGSLEAQYF.

This rearrangement joins TRBV24-1 to TRBJ2-5; 10 bases agree with TRBD1. The V segment lost 4 bases and the J segment 11 bases; nucleotides outside the gene matches: 15. Germline-derived CDR1 and CDR2 are KGHDR and SFDVKD. This CDR3 contains 16 residues. Here the CDR3 reads CATSESRTGGNNEQYF. The DNA for the CDR3 is TGTGCCACCAGTGAGTCTAGGACAGGGGGGAACAATGAGCAGTACTTC.

The genes are TRBV6-5 and TRBJ1-2; 10 bases are shared with TRBD1. Germline-derived CDR1 and CDR2 are MNHEY and SVGAGI. The CDR3 totals 15 residues. V dropped 6 bases and J dropped 3; count of bases not matched to a gene: 7. CDR3 in amino acids: CASRVDRGRDYGYTF. CDR3 coding DNA: TGTGCCAGCAGGGTCGACAGGGGGCGGGACTATGGCTACACCTTC.

The sample holds a few counts of this clonotype. J is TRBJ2-7 and V is TRBV7-9, with 12 positions matching TRBD1. CDR3 length: 15 residues. V gave up 5 bases and J gave up 4 bases; unmatched junction bases: 6. CDR1 and CDR2 from the germline V gene are SEHNR and FQNEAQ (reference sequence). The CDR3 is CASSPGTGGIYEQYF. The CDR3 region has the DNA TGTGCCAGCAGCCCAGGGACAGGGGGCATATACGAGCAGTACTTC.

V gene TRBV11-3 combines with J gene TRBJ2-5; D may match TRBD1 or TRBD2 (5 bases each). Germline V gene sequence: CDR1 SGHNT, CDR2 YENEEA. The V and J ends lost 4 bases and 5 bases respectively, with 17 bases between them. CDR3 length equals 15 residues. In nucleotides, the CDR3 is TGTGCCAGCAGCTCGAAGGCGTCCGAGGGGGAGACCCAGTACTTC. Protein sequence: CASSSKASEGETQYF.

This clonotype came up a few times. This chain links TRBV20-1 with TRBJ1-5; D is unresolved. This CDR3 comprises 12 residues. Germline V gene sequence: CDR1 DFQATT, CDR2 SNEGSKA (reference sequence). In DNA, the CDR3 is TGCAGCTACGCAATTCCCAATCAGCCCCAGCATTTT. Translating it yields CSYAIPNQPQHF.

The chain uses TRBV7-8 and TRBJ2-2, with 9 bases fitting TRBD2. The CDR3 totals 15 residues. V was pared by 4 bases and J by 1 base, with 1 base of the junction left unmatched. CDR1 is SGHVS, CDR2 FQNEAQ, per germline. The chain's CDR3 is CASSCSGGNTGELFF. DNA of the CDR3: TGTGCCAGCAGCTGTAGCGGGGGGAACACCGGGGAGCTGTTTTTT.

V and J are TRBV24-1 and TRBJ2-3; 8 bases match TRBD1. Per the germline V gene, CDR1 is KGHDR and CDR2 is SFDVKD. The J segment lost 4 bases and the V segment lost 1 base, leaving 3 bases of the junction unmatched. The CDR3 extends over 15 amino acids. CDR3 loop: CATSDFGQGADTQYF. CDR3 DNA: TGTGCCACCAGTGATTTCGGACAGGGCGCAGATACGCAGTATTTT.

The V gene is TRBV15, the J gene TRBJ1-5, with 10 bases that match TRBD1. This CDR3 is built from 18 residues. The germline CDR1 and CDR2 sequences are LNHNV and YYDKDF (reference sequence). V was clipped by 3 bases and J by 4 bases; unmatched bases: 12. The CDR3 nucleotides read TGTGCCACCAGCAGCGAAAGGCAGGGGACAGGGGTTAATCAGCCCCAGCATTTT. Its protein product is CATSSERQGTGVNQPQHF.